This T cell receptor beta chain was found in a study of OX40 agonist ivuxolimab in advanced cancers. With V trimmed by 5 bases and J by 5 bases, 6 bases remained unmatched. The CDR3 has 14 residues. Germline values: CDR1 SGHTA, CDR2 FQGNSA. Assay: immunoSEQ multiplex PCR; the TCRdb copy retains only in-frame clones and omits some. The table lists under 85,000 clones, 85% of them singletons, with approximately 0.78% in the top ten. Baseline was the first blood sampling point, followed by cycle 4 day 1 and cycle 7 day 1. The source of this sequence is an adult with an advanced solid tumor such as melanoma, head and neck, liver or kidney cancer. This sample comprised CD4+ or CD8+ T cells sorted from blood, obtained in a trial of the OX40 agonist ivuxolimab. The V call is TRBV7-2, the J call TRBJ2-3; 8 bases match TRBD1. CDR3 in DNA: TGTGCCAGCAGCAGCACAGGGGGAGGAGATACGCAGTATTTT. It specifies CASSSTGGGDTQYF. Full variable domain (remainder filled in from reference TRBV7-2 and TRBJ2-3): GAGVSQSPSNKVTEKGKDVELRCDPISGHTALYWYRQSLGQGLEFLIYFQGNSAPDKSGLPSDRFSAERTGGSVSTLTIQRTQQEDSAVYLCASSSTGGGDTQYFGPGTRLTVL.